Listed below are T cell receptor beta chains from one sample, sequenced in a study of early T cells in non-severe SARS-CoV-2 infection. TCRdb analysed the 5' RACE reads with MiXCR anew, one entry per CDR3 protein. Of tens of thousands of distinct CDR3 sequences detected, less than 8% appear once; the ten largest clones hold less than 9.5%. The sequencing input was whole blood. The receptors derive from an adult who was a healthcare worker with PCR-confirmed SARS-CoV-2 infection or an uninfected control (not recorded which). Both conserved end residues are part of each CDR3.

J gene: TRBJ1-6
V gene: TRBV10-3
CDR3 protein: CAIGGGFTYNSPLHF

J gene: TRBJ2-1
V gene: TRBV6-1
CDR3 protein: CASSLDRGLEQFF

J gene: TRBJ2-1
V gene: TRBV28
CDR3 protein: CASSLAGTGAYNEQFF

J gene: TRBJ1-2
V gene: TRBV28
CDR3 protein: CASSSTGAFRGYTF

J gene: TRBJ2-7
V gene: TRBV10-2
CDR3 protein: CASSEKGQGPYEQYF

J gene: TRBJ2-7
V gene: TRBV19
CDR3 protein: CASSARQGYEQYF

J gene: TRBJ2-7
V gene: TRBV27
CDR3 protein: CASSPRQTSYEQYF

J gene: TRBJ2-7
V gene: TRBV7-9
CDR3 protein: CASSRTGTLEQYF

J gene: TRBJ1-3
V gene: TRBV18
CDR3 protein: CASSPYQNVGNTIYF

J gene: TRBJ2-7
V gene: TRBV7-9
CDR3 protein: CASSFVGSPYEQYF

J gene: TRBJ1-1
V gene: TRBV4-2
CDR3 protein: CASSRADMNTEAFF

J gene: TRBJ2-3
V gene: TRBV5-1
CDR3 protein: CASSSGGGLRLDTQYF

J gene: TRBJ2-2
V gene: TRBV6-5
CDR3 protein: CASSYIAGETGELFF

J gene: TRBJ2-1
V gene: TRBV7-9
CDR3 protein: CASSSQGVGNEQFF

J gene: TRBJ2-7
V gene: TRBV29-1
CDR3 protein: CSVETETYEQYF

J gene: TRBJ2-7
V gene: TRBV20-1
CDR3 protein: CSAQPLGVYEQYF

J gene: TRBJ2-1
V gene: TRBV27
CDR3 protein: CASSREMGSYNEQFF

J gene: TRBJ2-1
V gene: TRBV11-2
CDR3 protein: CASSLSRASYNEQFF

J gene: TRBJ1-6
V gene: TRBV9
CDR3 protein: CASSVWSGNSPLHF

J gene: TRBJ2-1
V gene: TRBV11-2
CDR3 protein: CASSLVPANEQFF

J gene: TRBJ1-4
V gene: TRBV2
CDR3 protein: CASSPTGTSNEKLFF

J gene: TRBJ2-5
V gene: TRBV12-3/TRBV12-4
CDR3 protein: CASSRTGVRETQYF

J gene: TRBJ2-7
V gene: TRBV9
CDR3 protein: CASSVGPAGEQYF

J gene: TRBJ2-1
V gene: TRBV25-1
CDR3 protein: CASGALVGEQFF

J gene: TRBJ2-3
V gene: TRBV4-3
CDR3 protein: CASSQAIGNLPADTQYF

J gene: TRBJ1-3
V gene: TRBV7-9
CDR3 protein: CASSLGVGQRNSGNTIYF

J gene: TRBJ2-5
V gene: TRBV5-1
CDR3 protein: CASSLAASGSQETQYF

J gene: TRBJ1-2
V gene: TRBV12-3/TRBV12-4
CDR3 protein: CASSLRTGGNRGYGYTF

J gene: TRBJ2-7
V gene: TRBV10-2
CDR3 protein: CASSDRGVSYEQYF

J gene: TRBJ2-1
V gene: TRBV20-1
CDR3 protein: CSARGSLAGVSNEQFF

J gene: TRBJ2-7
V gene: TRBV20-1
CDR3 protein: CSGATGAAEQYF

J gene: TRBJ2-7
V gene: TRBV29-1
CDR3 protein: CSVEEGGFEQYF

J gene: TRBJ2-7
V gene: TRBV3-1
CDR3 protein: CASSQDPWRENYEQYF

J gene: TRBJ2-4
V gene: TRBV10-3
CDR3 protein: CAISESLPKAKNIQYF

J gene: TRBJ1-5
V gene: TRBV6-2/TRBV6-3
CDR3 protein: CASSYSMSQGGNQPQHF

J gene: TRBJ2-1
V gene: TRBV2
CDR3 protein: CASSEDSEQFF

J gene: TRBJ2-5
V gene: TRBV10-2
CDR3 protein: CASSEGTSGGPHRWTQYF

J gene: TRBJ1-2
V gene: TRBV30
CDR3 protein: CAWKGAGLYGYTF

J gene: TRBJ1-2
V gene: TRBV5-4
CDR3 protein: CASSLWDRGRNGYTF

J gene: TRBJ2-1
V gene: TRBV5-5
CDR3 protein: CASSLGQGANEQFF